These 32 T cell receptor beta chains were sequenced from one sample in a study of T cell changes during pregnancy in multiple sclerosis. Profiling relied on immunoSEQ multiplex PCR, and the TCRdb table lists in-frame clones only, not all of them. In the table there are 40,000 to 55,000 clones, about nine tenths of which are singletons. The starting material was CD4+ T cells from peripheral blood mononuclear cells, obtained before pregnancy. The receptors derive from a female donor with multiple sclerosis, enrolled in a pregnancy study.

The chain combines TRBV9 with TRBJ2-5; 11 nucleotides agree with TRBD2. The ends lost 5 bases at V and 5 bases at J; junction bases unmatched: 14. Germline assignment: CDR1 SGDLS and CDR2 YYNGEE. This CDR3 spans 17 amino acids. The CDR3 sequence: CASSFVPLAGGRETQYF. CDR3 nucleotides: TGTGCCAGCAGTTTCGTCCCCCTAGCGGGAGGTCGGGAGACCCAGTACTTC.

The chain employs TRBV7-8 and TRBJ2-1; the match to TRBD2 covers 10 bases. J lost 4 bases, V lost 1 base, and 7 bases had no gene match. CDR3 length equals 17 residues. CDR1 is SGHVS, CDR2 FQNEAQ, per germline. CDR3 nucleotide sequence: TGTGCCAGCAGCTTAGGCCGGGGTAGCGGGAGGTACAATGAGCAGTTCTTC. It is translated as CASSLGRGSGRYNEQFF.

The rearrangement uses TRBV7-2 and TRBJ2-5; 7 positions agree with TRBD2. This CDR3 contains 13 residues. Germline assignment: CDR1 SGHTA and CDR2 FQGNSA. With V trimmed by 6 bases and J by 4 bases, 5 bases remained unmatched. The CDR3 nucleotides are TGTGCCAGCAGACAAACGGGGGGAGAGACCCAGTACTTC. This translates into CASRQTGGETQYF.

The chain uses TRBV5-4 and TRBJ2-7, with TRBD2 as a possible D gene (6 bases). The germline CDR1 and CDR2 sequences are SGHNT and YYREEE (reference sequence). The CDR3 totals 13 residues. Deletions cut 4 bases from V and 5 bases from J, with 13 bases between. This CDR3 reads CASSPRDSDEQYF. The CDR3 region has the DNA TGTGCCAGCAGCCCTAGGGACTCGGACGAGCAGTACTTC.

The chain recombines TRBV9 with TRBJ2-1; 9 nucleotides match TRBD2. The J segment lost 5 bases and the V segment lost 0 bases, leaving 9 bases of the junction unmatched. Germline V gene sequence: CDR1 SGDLS, CDR2 YYNGEE. The CDR3 runs 17 residues. CDR3 nucleotide sequence: TGTGCCAGCAGCGTAGCGCTAGCGGGGCTACATGACAATGAGCAGTTCTTC. Amino acids: CASSVALAGLHDNEQFF.

CDR3 nucleotide sequence: TGTGCCGCCGGGGGGGGCCCGCCGGGGCCCCAGCATTTT. Its translation is CAAGGGPPGPQHF. The chain carries TRBV10-3 and TRBJ1-5, with a tentative D call TRBD1 (6 bases). The CDR3 spans 13 residues. Germline CDR1 and CDR2: ENHRY and SYGVKD. V lost 11 bases and J 9 bases, leaving 20 bases between the germline ends.

The V call is TRBV7-9, the J call TRBJ2-1; 9 nucleotides agree with TRBD2. Germline CDR1 is SEHNR and CDR2 is FQNEAQ (reference sequence). V shed 5 bases and J 8 bases; nucleotides not matched to a gene: 7. The CDR3 extends over 14 amino acids. Here the CDR3 DNA reads TGTGCCAGCAGCCTCGGGACTAGCATCGATGAGCAGTTCTTC. Its translation is CASSLGTSIDEQFF.

The V and J genes are TRBV7-9 and TRBJ2-7; D perhaps matches TRBD2 (6 bases). The CDR3 covers 14 residues. CDR1 and CDR2 (germline): SEHNR, FQNEAQ (reference sequence). V lost 1 base to trimming and J lost 2 bases, with 9 bases between them. Here the CDR3 DNA reads TGTGCCAGCAGCTTAGGGGGGGTCACCTACGAGCAGTACTTC. Protein product: CASSLGGVTYEQYF.

The chain recombines TRBV4-1 with TRBJ2-2; possibly TRBD2 for D (5 bases). V dropped 4 bases and J dropped 0 bases, with 18 bases sitting between them. The CDR3 sequence is 18 residues long. CDR1 is MGHRA and CDR2 is YSYEKL in the germline V gene. The CDR3 nucleotides read TGCGCCAGCAGCCCCCACAGAGGGCTTGAGGCGAACACCGGGGAGCTGTTTTTT. It translates to CASSPHRGLEANTGELFF.

The chain has TRBV10-3 and TRBJ1-5, with no clear D. This CDR3 has 13 amino acids. Germline V gene lookup returns CDR1 ENHRY and CDR2 SYGVKD. V was shortened by 5 bases and J by 0 bases, with 5 bases between the two germline ends. The CDR3 sequence is CAISPNSNQPQHF. CDR3 coding DNA: TGTGCCATCAGTCCAAATAGCAATCAGCCCCAGCATTTT.

The V and J genes are TRBV5-1 and TRBJ2-7, with TRBD1 as a possible D gene (6 bases). The V end was cut by 4 bases, the J end by 7 bases, with 24 bases between. The CDR3 has 16 residues. From germline, CDR1 is SGHRS and CDR2 YFSETQ. The CDR3 DNA follows: TGCGCCAGCAGCCCAGGACAGCGACCTCTGTTTCAAGAGCAGTACTTC. Its translation: CASSPGQRPLFQEQYF.

This clone appeared a single time. The chain has TRBV6-1 and TRBJ2-7, with 8 bases fitting TRBD1. J gave up 7 bases and V 6 bases, and 11 bases lay outside the gene matches. The CDR3 is 14 amino acids. Germline lookup yields CDR1 MNHNS and CDR2 SASEGT. The CDR3 is CASRGQAVGGEQYF. The CDR3 DNA reads TGTGCCAGCAGGGGACAGGCCGTTGGGGGGGAGCAGTACTTC.

The chain uses TRBV30 and TRBJ2-7, with 7 positions matching TRBD1. Germline CDR1 is GTSNPN and CDR2 is SVGIG (reference sequence). J was trimmed by 3 bases and V by 2 bases; bases with no gene match: 10. The CDR3 runs 15 residues. CDR3 coding DNA: TGTGCCTGGAGTACACCCTTAAGGACAGGCTACGAGCAGTACTTC. As protein: CAWSTPLRTGYEQYF. The full variable domain, rest sourced from reference TRBV30 and TRBJ2-7, is SQTIHQWPATLVQPVGSPLSLECTVEGTSNPNLYWYRQAAGRGLQLLFYSVGIGQISSEVPQNLSASRPQDRQFILSSKKLLLSDSGFYLCAWSTPLRTGYEQYFGPGTRLTVT.

J is TRBJ1-3 and V is TRBV7-9; D gene unclear. The CDR3 totals 12 residues. Germline V gene data show CDR1 as SEHNR and CDR2 as FQNEAQ (reference sequence). Trimming pared 1 base from V and 7 bases from J, leaving 5 bases between. The DNA of the CDR3 is TGTGCCAGCAGCTTAGGAGTGAACACCATATATTTT. This codes for CASSLGVNTIYF.

In its sample, this clone was seen once. This rearrangement joins TRBV6-1 to TRBJ1-2; 9 nucleotides line up with TRBD1. CDR1 MNHNS and CDR2 SASEGT come from the germline V gene. J gave up 8 bases and V 7 bases, and 5 bases lay outside the gene matches. This CDR3 spans 12 amino acids. The CDR3 protein is CASTRTGEGYTF. CDR3 DNA sequence: TGTGCCAGCACCCGGACAGGGGAAGGCTACACCTTC.

The chain recombines TRBV27 with TRBJ2-5; 10 bases match TRBD2. Germline V gene sequence: CDR1 MNHEY, CDR2 SMNVEV (reference sequence). The trim removed 5 bases at V and 5 bases at J, leaving 5 bases unmatched. The CDR3 totals 14 residues. CDR3 loop: CASSPAGGRETQYF. Written as DNA, the CDR3 is TGTGCCAGCAGTCCAGCGGGGGGGAGGGAGACCCAGTACTTC.

The genes are TRBV19 and TRBJ1-2; 7 nucleotides agree with TRBD1. With 6 bases clipped from V and 5 bases from J, the junction kept 9 bases outside the gene matches. CDR1 and CDR2 (germline): LNHDA, SQIVND (reference sequence). This CDR3 region has 14 residues. CDR3 bases: TGTGCCAGTAGCCTACTGGACAGGTTGTATGGCTACACCTTC. Protein product: CASSLLDRLYGYTF.

The rearrangement uses TRBV19 and TRBJ2-2; 9 nucleotides agree with TRBD2. This CDR3 has 13 amino acids. Germline V gene lookup returns CDR1 LNHDA and CDR2 SQIVND (reference sequence). Unmatched junction bases numbered 4, after V lost 8 bases and J lost 6 bases. CDR3 loop: CASYAGGPGELFF. The DNA of the CDR3 is TGTGCCAGTTACGCGGGGGGGCCCGGGGAGCTGTTTTTT.

This chain uses TRBV2 with TRBJ2-7; no clear D. This CDR3 contains 12 residues. Deletions cut 6 bases from V and 3 bases from J, with 9 bases between. Germline CDR1 and CDR2: SNHLY and FYNNEI. The CDR3 protein is CASRQSVYEQYF. CDR3 nucleotides: TGTGCCAGCAGGCAGTCTGTCTACGAGCAGTACTTC. Combining the CDR3 with reference TRBV2 and TRBJ2-7 gives the whole variable domain EPEVTQTPSHQVTQMGQEVILRCVPISNHLYFYWYRQILGQKVEFLVSFYNNEISEKSEIFDDQFSVERPDGSNFTLKIRSTKLEDSAMYFCASRQSVYEQYFGPGTRLTVT.

This sequence joins TRBV29-1 and TRBJ2-3, with TRBD2 matching over 10 bases. Looked up from germline, CDR1 is SQVTM and CDR2 is ANQGSEA. Germline trimming cut 7 bases from V and 2 bases from J; bases unmatched to any gene: 6. CDR3 length: 14 residues. The CDR3 spells CSGKRGGATDTQYF. CDR3 nucleotides: TGCAGCGGAAAGCGGGGGGGCGCCACAGATACGCAGTATTTT.

This sequence joins TRBV29-1 and TRBJ2-4, with D hard to call. The germline V and J ends were trimmed by 4 bases and 8 bases, with 12 bases remaining between them. Germline CDR1 SQVTM, CDR2 ANQGSEA. This CDR3 has 12 residues. The CDR3 coding sequence is TGCAGCGTTGGTGTGGGCACGGACATTCAGTACTTC. Its translation: CSVGVGTDIQYF.

The V and J genes are TRBV5-1 and TRBJ2-7; no clear D gene. Germline V gene sequence: CDR1 SGHRS, CDR2 YFSETQ. CDR3 size: 13 residues. V lost 5 bases and J lost 1, with 10 bases in between. The CDR3 region has the DNA TGCGCCAGCAGACAGTTTGGTTCCTACGAGCAGTACTTC. Its translation is CASRQFGSYEQYF.

Only one count was recorded for this clone. The rearrangement uses TRBV27 and TRBJ2-7; tentative D call: TRBD2 (6 bases). The CDR3 is 14 residues long. Germline-derived CDR1 and CDR2 are MNHEY and SMNVEV (reference sequence). V was pared by 5 bases and J by 3 bases, with 14 bases between. For the CDR3, the DNA is TGTGCCAGCAGTCGGGGGAGCCAGGTCTACGAGCAGTACTTC. Translation: CASSRGSQVYEQYF.

V gene TRBV2 combines with J gene TRBJ1-5, with a tentative D call TRBD1 (5 bases). Germline V lookup: CDR1 SNHLY, CDR2 FYNNEI. Deletions cut 6 bases from V and 4 bases from J, with 10 bases between. The CDR3 is 13 amino acids. This chain's CDR3 is CASSVRQNQPQHF. The CDR3 DNA follows: TGTGCCAGCAGCGTCAGACAGAATCAGCCCCAGCATTTT. Using reference TRBV2 and TRBJ1-5 for the parts outside the CDR3, the full variable domain is EPEVTQTPSHQVTQMGQEVILRCVPISNHLYFYWYRQILGQKVEFLVSFYNNEISEKSEIFDDQFSVERPDGSNFTLKIRSTKLEDSAMYFCASSVRQNQPQHFGDGTRLSIL.

V usage is TRBV5-4 and J usage is TRBJ2-5; 10 nucleotides agree with TRBD1. This CDR3 is 14 amino acids long. J gave up 3 bases and V 6 bases, and 5 bases lay outside the gene matches. CDR1 SGHNT and CDR2 YYREEE come from the germline V gene (reference sequence). Here the CDR3 reads CASKRTGGEETQYF. The CDR3, as DNA: TGTGCCAGCAAGCGGACAGGGGGAGAAGAGACCCAGTACTTC.

This clone occurred a few times. This chain joins TRBV19 and TRBJ2-7; the D is unclear. V was pared by 8 bases and J by 2 bases, with 13 bases between. The CDR3 covers 13 residues. In germline, CDR1 is LNHDA, CDR2 SQIVND (reference sequence). This chain's CDR3 is CASAGYAPYEQYF. In DNA, the CDR3 is TGTGCCAGTGCAGGTTACGCCCCCTACGAGCAGTACTTC.

The chain links TRBV23-1 to TRBJ2-7, with a possible D match to TRBD2 (5 bases). TRBV23-1 is noted as an ORF with a role that remains uncertain. CDR3 size: 16 residues. V dropped 7 bases and J dropped 5 bases, with 24 bases sitting between them. The CDR3 DNA reads as TGCGCCAGCAAGTCCCTACACGGAGGTTTCGCAAACGAGCAGTACTTC. Amino acid sequence: CASKSLHGGFANEQYF.

Comment on this clone: A read error may account for a junction end that differs from germline. The gene calls are TRBV29-1 and TRBJ1-1; possible D gene TRBD1, 5 bases. The CDR3 is 11 amino acids. The germline gives CDR1 SQVTM, CDR2 ANQGSEA. The CDR3 region is CSAERGTEAFF. CDR3 nucleotide sequence: TGCAGCGCTGAACGGGGGACTGAAGCTTTCTTT.

V usage is TRBV10-3 and J usage is TRBJ2-2; D is uncertain. The germline V gene has CDR1 ENHRY and CDR2 SYGVKD. V was trimmed by 4 bases and J by 2 bases, leaving 11 bases between them. The CDR3 sequence is 15 residues long. Here the CDR3 reads CAISAASGNTGELFF. The DNA of the CDR3 is TGTGCCATCAGTGCAGCATCAGGAAACACCGGGGAGCTGTTTTTT.

This clone appeared a single time. The rearrangement uses TRBV11-2 and TRBJ2-5, with TRBD1 as a possible D gene (5 bases). V gave up 2 bases and J gave up 1 base, with 8 bases separating them. Germline CDR1 reads SGHAT; CDR2 reads FQNNGV. There are 14 residues in the CDR3. CDR3 in amino acids: CASSLSGLQETQYF. As DNA, the CDR3 is TGTGCCAGCAGCTTATCAGGGCTCCAAGAGACCCAGTACTTC.

The rearrangement uses TRBV27 and TRBJ1-3, with TRBD1 identical over 9 bases. CDR1 is MNHEY and CDR2 is SMNVEV in the germline V gene (reference sequence). With 8 bases clipped from V and 4 bases from J, the junction kept 12 bases outside the gene matches. The CDR3 length is 16 residues. CDR3 in DNA: TGTGCCAGCCGCTCCACACACAGGGGGCTCGGAAACACCATATATTTT. The encoded protein is CASRSTHRGLGNTIYF.

This clone is judged medium-sized (0.01 to 0.1%). This rearrangement joins TRBV9 to TRBJ1-5; tentative D call: TRBD1 (5 bases). This CDR3 spans 14 amino acids. Germline V gives CDR1 SGDLS, CDR2 YYNGEE. Trimming shortened V by 1 base and J by 9 bases, and 14 bases separated the two germline ends. DNA of the CDR3: TGTGCCAGCAGCGTATCCTGGGGGGAGCGGCCCCAGCATTTT. It codes for CASSVSWGERPQHF.